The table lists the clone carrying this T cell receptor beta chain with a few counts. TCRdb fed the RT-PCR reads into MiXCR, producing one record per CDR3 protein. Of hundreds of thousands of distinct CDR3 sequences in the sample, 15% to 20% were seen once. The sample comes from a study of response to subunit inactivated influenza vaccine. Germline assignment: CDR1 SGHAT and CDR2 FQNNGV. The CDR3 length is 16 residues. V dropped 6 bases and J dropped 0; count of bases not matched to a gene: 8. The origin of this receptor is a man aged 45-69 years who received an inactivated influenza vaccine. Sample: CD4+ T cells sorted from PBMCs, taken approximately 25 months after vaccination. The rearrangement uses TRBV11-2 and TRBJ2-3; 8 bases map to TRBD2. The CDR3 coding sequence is TGTGCCAGCAGGTATTCTAGCGGGCCTAGCACAGATACGCAGTATTTT. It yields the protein CASRYSSGPSTDTQYF. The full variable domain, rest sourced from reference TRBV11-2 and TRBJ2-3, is EAGVAQSPRYKIIEKRQSVAFWCNPISGHATLYWYQQILGQGPKLLIQFQNNGVVDDSQLPKDRFSAERLKGVDSTLKIQPAKLEDSAVYLCASRYSSGPSTDTQYFGPGTRLTVL.